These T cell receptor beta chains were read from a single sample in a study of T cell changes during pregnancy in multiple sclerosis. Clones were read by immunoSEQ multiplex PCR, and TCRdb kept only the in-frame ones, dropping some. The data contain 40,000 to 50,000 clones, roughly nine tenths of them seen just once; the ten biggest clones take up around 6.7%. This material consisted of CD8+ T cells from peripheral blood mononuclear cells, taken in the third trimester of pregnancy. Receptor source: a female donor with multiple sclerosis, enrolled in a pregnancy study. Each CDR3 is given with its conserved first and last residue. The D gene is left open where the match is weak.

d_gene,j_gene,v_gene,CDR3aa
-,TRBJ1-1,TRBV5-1,CASSPYQGGMNTEAFF
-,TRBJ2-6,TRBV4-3,CASSQDPQGGANVLTF
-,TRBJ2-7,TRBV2,CATTGEDEQYF
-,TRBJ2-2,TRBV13,CATTPEGPGTGELFF
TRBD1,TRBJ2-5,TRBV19,CASSMERDSSTYQETQYF
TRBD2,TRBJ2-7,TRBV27,CASSLSPKALAGGLEQYF
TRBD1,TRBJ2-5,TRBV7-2,CASSSTGGYETQYF
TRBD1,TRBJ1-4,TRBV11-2,CASSLGRTGNEKLFF
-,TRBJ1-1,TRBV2,CASSSFTEAFF
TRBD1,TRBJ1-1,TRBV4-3,CASKDRAGEAFF
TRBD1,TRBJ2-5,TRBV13,CASSPWTGDPPETQYF
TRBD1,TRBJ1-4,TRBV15,CATRDSNEKLFF
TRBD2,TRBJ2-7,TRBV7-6,CASSLGTSGGPRNIEQYF
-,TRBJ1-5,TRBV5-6,CASSLDASSNQPQHF
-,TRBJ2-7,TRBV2,CASKAEGSEQYF
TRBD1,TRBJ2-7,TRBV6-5,CASSGGQDRYEQYF
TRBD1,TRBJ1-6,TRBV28,CASSAPLTGGTSPLHF
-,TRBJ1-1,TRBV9,CASSVAEIGGLAFF
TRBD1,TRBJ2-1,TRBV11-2,CASSWTGDNEQFF
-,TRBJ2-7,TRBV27,CASSPRGGYERYF
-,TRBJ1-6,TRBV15,CATSRGQENSPLHF
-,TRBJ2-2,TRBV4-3,CASSQESAGIRAGELFF
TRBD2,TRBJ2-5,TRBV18,CASSPLEGLAVVETQYF
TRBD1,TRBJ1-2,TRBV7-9,CASSLKTGRVGGYTF
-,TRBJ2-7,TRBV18,CASSPETGYEQYF
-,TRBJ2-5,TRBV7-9,CASSPRSGEETQYF
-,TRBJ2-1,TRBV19,CASSITASSNEQFF
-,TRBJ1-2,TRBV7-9,CASSLSPGKLKDYGYTF
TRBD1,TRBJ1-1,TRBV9,CASSVYGTANTEAFF
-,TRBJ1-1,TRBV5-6,CASSLVGALGNTEAFF
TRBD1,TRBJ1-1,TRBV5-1,CASSPMTGAEAFF
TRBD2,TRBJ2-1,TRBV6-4,CASSDVAGGNNEQFF
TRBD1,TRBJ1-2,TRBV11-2,CASSLEGTGIGYTF
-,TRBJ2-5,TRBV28,CASSLTGTRETQYF
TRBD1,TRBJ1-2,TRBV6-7,CASSYAGTGRYGYTF
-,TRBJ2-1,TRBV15,CATSRDLADEQFF
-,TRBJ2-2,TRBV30,CAWSVTGGELFF
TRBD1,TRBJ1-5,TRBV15,CATSRDRKGQGSQPQHF
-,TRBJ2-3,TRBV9,CASSVTGATDTQYF
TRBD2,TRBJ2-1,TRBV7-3,CASSSMGLAGVGGNEQFF
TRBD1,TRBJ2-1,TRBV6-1,CASSVDRDLRNEQFF
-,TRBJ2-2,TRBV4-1,CASSPRTRTGELFF
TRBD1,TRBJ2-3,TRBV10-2,CATTETGPTDTQYF
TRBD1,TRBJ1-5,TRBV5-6,CASSLRDRGFGQPQHF
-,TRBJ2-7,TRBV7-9,CASSGGLYEQYF
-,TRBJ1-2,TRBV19,CASSISLNYGYTF
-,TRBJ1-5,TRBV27,CASSPQGLGVGNQPQHF
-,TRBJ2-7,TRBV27,CASSLNELRHEQYF
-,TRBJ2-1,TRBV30,CAWRAPMDEQFF
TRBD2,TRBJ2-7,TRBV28,CASSLGTSGYEQYF
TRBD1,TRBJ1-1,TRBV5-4,CASSFSGGEEAFF
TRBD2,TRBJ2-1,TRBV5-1,CASSFGTSNEQFF
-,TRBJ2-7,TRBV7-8,CASSLDNYEQYF
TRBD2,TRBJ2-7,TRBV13,CASSPQSGKVYEQYF